The 5 T cell receptor beta chains below all came from one sample that was sequenced in a study of OX40 agonist ivuxolimab in advanced cancers. The repertoire was sequenced with immunoSEQ multiplex PCR; TCRdb's copy has only in-frame clones and lacks some. The sample has some 86,000 clones; about 85% are singletons. Sequences were derived from CD4+ or CD8+ T cells sorted from blood, sampled in a trial of the OX40 agonist ivuxolimab. These TCRs come from an adult with an advanced solid tumor such as melanoma, head and neck, liver or kidney cancer.

This clone was observed a handful of times. V gene TRBV19 combines with J gene TRBJ1-2; D possibly corresponds to TRBD1 (6 bases). The CDR3 is 12 residues long. V was clipped by 5 bases and J by 4 bases, with 8 bases between them. Germline V CDR1 and CDR2: LNHDA, SQIVND (reference sequence). The CDR3 bases are TGTGCCAGTAGTGTACAGGGCTATGGCTACACCTTC. It codes for CASSVQGYGYTF. Full variable domain (missing parts from reference TRBV19 and TRBJ1-2): DGGITQSPKYLFRKEGQNVTLSCEQNLNHDAMYWYRQDPGQGLRLIYYSQIVNDFQKGDIAEGYSVSREKKESFPLTVTSAQKNPTAFYLCASSVQGYGYTFGSGTRLTVV.

This chain joins TRBV6-5 and TRBJ2-5; D unclear. CDR1 and CDR2 (germline): MNHEY, SVGAGI. V was pared by 0 bases and J by 5 bases, with 10 bases between. The CDR3 contains 14 residues. The CDR3, as DNA: TGTGCCAGCAGTTACTCCCGACGTGTGGAGACCCAGTACTTC. It translates to CASSYSRRVETQYF.

The chain recombines TRBV7-9 with TRBJ2-5; 9 bases are a match to TRBD2. This CDR3 has 19 amino acids. The germline V gene has CDR1 SEHNR and CDR2 FQNEAQ (reference sequence). Trimming removed 2 bases from V and 2 bases from J; junction bases left unmatched: 15. The CDR3 DNA sequence: TGTGCCAGCAGCTTATCCCCCCGCGGGAGGGCCATTGTTCAAGAGACCCAGTACTTC. Its translation is CASSLSPRGRAIVQETQYF.

The chain carries TRBV6-1 and TRBJ2-7; TRBD2 matches 7 bases. In germline, CDR1 is MNHNS, CDR2 SASEGT. Trimming took 7 bases from V and 3 from J; bases not matched to a gene: 6. CDR3 size: 13 residues. The CDR3 reads CASIGLGNYEQYF. The CDR3 DNA is TGTGCCAGCATTGGACTAGGAAACTACGAGCAGTACTTC.

The gene calls are TRBV4-1 and TRBJ2-1; 9 bases are a match to TRBD1. Losses at the gene ends were 2 bases for V and 0 bases for J; bases not matched to a gene: 17. The CDR3 is 21 residues long. Germline V gene sequence: CDR1 MGHRA, CDR2 YSYEKL. In DNA form, the CDR3 reads TGCGCCAGCAGCCAACCTTGGACAGGGGCCGTGATACGGATCTCCTACAATGAGCAGTTCTTC. This codes for CASSQPWTGAVIRISYNEQFF.